The sequence of this TCR beta chain was determined in a study of shared clonotypes between healthy human individuals. CDR1 and CDR2 from the germline V gene are SQVTM and ANQGSEA. Trimming took 6 bases from V and 0 from J, leaving 14 bases between them. The length of the CDR3 is 14 residues. The assay was immunoSEQ multiplex PCR, and TCRdb's table has in-frame clones only and misses some. Here the sample spans about 2.4 million clones, 93% being singletons. Donors included only healthy HIV-negative adults lacking recent acute infections or vaccinations. The V call is TRBV29-1, the J call TRBJ1-1; D may be TRBD1 (6 bases). Sequencing input: naive CD4+ T cells from PBMCs. Indicated subset: CD45RA+ positively selected. The source is a man younger than 35 in good health. Some clones in this sample may be carry-over from other donors' samples. The CDR3 sequence is CSVAGHLMNTEAFF. As DNA, the CDR3 is TGCAGCGTGGCGGGACACCTGATGAACACTGAAGCTTTCTTT.